These 13 T cell receptor beta chains originate from one sample sequenced in a study of T cells after yellow fever vaccination (dated by TCRdb to the late 2010s). The library was produced with 5' RACE. Sequencing took place on an Illumina HiSeq 2500. The public reads were quality trimmed at Q25 with fastp and then assembled into clones with MiXCR by TCRdb, keeping productive beta chains. Rows matching on CDR3 protein sequence are summarized as one entry with the most common DNA and genes. The sample profile shows 350,000 to 450,000 distinct CDR3 sequences; 6.2% of them were found once. The ten largest clones capture approximately 16% of the sample. In the paper's terms, the treatment or condition label means: live attenuated yellow fever vaccine strain. The sequencing here drew on PBMCs, taken 5 days after the yellow fever booster vaccination. The receptors were gathered from a man aged 25-45 years who received the YFV17D yellow fever vaccine.

V is TRBV6-2 or TRBV6-3 and J is TRBJ2-7; 7 positions agree with TRBD2. The CDR3 consists of 14 residues. J gave up 0 bases and V 6 bases, and 5 bases lay outside the gene matches. Germline V gene lookup returns CDR1 MNHEY and CDR2 SVGEGT. The CDR3 loop reads CASSFSGISYEQYF. The CDR3, as DNA: TGTGCCAGCAGCTTCAGCGGGATCTCCTACGAGCAGTACTTC.

The rearrangement links TRBV6-5 to TRBJ2-3, with D possibly TRBD1 on 6 matching bases. Trimming took off 0 bases at V and 3 bases at J, with 13 bases between the two ends. CDR1 and CDR2 (germline): MNHEY, SVGAGI. This CDR3 is 16 amino acids long. CDR3: CASSYSWGRITDTQYF. The CDR3 nucleotides are TGTGCCAGCAGTTACTCTTGGGGGCGTATAACAGATACGCAGTATTTT.

The chain couples TRBV5-5 to TRBJ2-6; a possible D gene is TRBD1 (6 bases). The CDR3 is 17 amino acids. CDR1 and CDR2 (germline): SGHKS, YYEKEE (reference sequence). V was shortened by 4 bases and J by 7 bases, with 21 bases between the two germline ends. In DNA form, the CDR3 reads TGTGCCAGCAGCCCCCGACAGGTAGTTCTGGCCGCCAACGTCCTGACTTTC. Protein sequence: CASSPRQVVLAANVLTF.

This clonotype has only a few counts. CDR3: CASSLGLAGTTGELFF. As DNA, the CDR3 is TGTGCCAGCAGCCTTGGACTAGCGGGAACCACCGGGGAGCTGTTTTTT. J is TRBJ2-2 and V is TRBV7-2, with TRBD2 identical over 12 bases. V trimming: 5 bases; J trimming: 4 bases; junction bases outside the gene matches: 5. This CDR3 region has 16 residues. Germline CDR1 and CDR2: SGHTA and FQGNSA.

This clonotype occurred many times. This rearrangement joins TRBV5-1 to TRBJ2-3; 9 bases are a match to TRBD1. The germline V gene has CDR1 SGHRS and CDR2 YFSETQ. V lost 6 bases and J lost 6; bases outside the gene matches: 8. The CDR3 length is 14 residues. CDR3 amino acids: CASKRGTGHDTQYF. CDR3 nucleotides: TGCGCCAGCAAACGGGGGACAGGGCACGATACGCAGTATTTT. The full variable domain, completed using reference TRBV5-1 and TRBJ2-3, is KAGVTQTPRYLIKTRGQQVTLSCSPISGHRSVSWYQQTPGQGLQFLFEYFSETQRNKGNFPGRFSGRQFSNSRSEMNVSTLELGDSALYLCASKRGTGHDTQYFGPGTRLTVL.

This clonotype occurred a few times. CDR3 region: CASSLNAPPGLQFF. For the CDR3, the DNA is TGTGCCAGCAGCTTAAATGCCCCCCCGGGACTACAATTCTTC. The chain couples TRBV7-3 to TRBJ2-1, with 7 bases aligning to TRBD2. Trimming removed 1 base from V and 16 bases from J; junction bases left unmatched: 13. Germline CDR1 is SGHTA and CDR2 is FQGTGA. CDR3 length equals 14 residues.

In its sample, this clonotype was seen many times. The chain has TRBV5-6 and TRBJ2-1; no clear D gene. The CDR3 has 11 amino acids. In germline, CDR1 is SGHDT, CDR2 YYEEEE. V was clipped by 4 bases and J by 7 bases, with 6 bases between them. The CDR3 region has the DNA TGTGCCAGCAGCGGGTTTAATGAGCAGTTCTTC. Its protein is CASSGFNEQFF. The full variable domain, completed using reference TRBV5-6 and TRBJ2-1, is DAGVTQSPTHLIKTRGQQVTLRCSPKSGHDTVSWYQQALGQGPQFIFQYYEEEERQRGNFPDRFSGHQFPNYSSELNVNALLLGDSALYLCASSGFNEQFFGPGTRLTVL.

This clonotype showed up many times. The chain combines TRBV28 with TRBJ2-5; the D is unclear. Germline loops: CDR1 MDHEN, CDR2 SYDVKM. This CDR3 comprises 13 residues. The germline V and J ends were trimmed by 2 bases and 4 bases, with 8 bases remaining between them. Here the CDR3 DNA reads TGTGCCAGCAGTTTAAAGGTCCCAGAGACCCAGTACTTC. Its translation is CASSLKVPETQYF. The variable domain in full, completed from reference TRBV28 and TRBJ2-5, reads DVKVTQSSRYLVKRTGEKVFLECVQDMDHENMFWYRQDPGLGLRLIYFSYDVKMKEKGDIPEGYSVSREKKERFSLILESASTNQTSMYLCASSLKVPETQYFGPGTRLLVL.

The V gene is TRBV6-2 or TRBV6-3, the J gene TRBJ2-3, with TRBD1 matching 9 bases. Germline trimming cut 0 bases from V and 8 bases from J; bases unmatched to any gene: 6. The CDR3 is 15 residues long. The germline CDR1 and CDR2 sequences are MNHEY and SVGEGT. CDR3 residues: CASSYSKGTGSTQYF. CDR3 bases: TGTGCCAGCAGTTACTCGAAAGGGACAGGGAGTACGCAGTATTTT.

This clonotype was found many times. The V and J genes are TRBV10-3 and TRBJ2-1; 10 positions agree with TRBD1. The CDR3 length is 16 residues. J lost 9 bases, V lost 5 bases, and 13 bases had no gene match. The germline gives CDR1 ENHRY, CDR2 SYGVKD. The CDR3 region is CAISTCGTGDLCEQFF. The CDR3 bases are TGTGCCATCAGTACCTGTGGGACAGGGGATTTGTGTGAGCAGTTCTTC.

This clonotype was seen more than once but under ten times. This chain connects TRBV7-9 to TRBJ1-2; D might be TRBD1 (5 bases). V lost 5 bases to trimming and J lost 4 bases, with 14 bases between them. This CDR3 has 14 residues. Germline lookup yields CDR1 SEHNR and CDR2 FQNEAQ (reference sequence). DNA of the CDR3: TGTGCCAGCAGCCCCCCGGGGGGAGGCTATGGCTACACCTTC. It codes for CASSPPGGGYGYTF.

This clonotype was observed many times. The chain is built from TRBV20-1 and TRBJ2-2, with no clear D. The CDR3 covers 14 residues. Trimming left V 1 base short and J 0 bases short, with 6 bases between. CDR1 and CDR2 (germline): DFQATT, SNEGSKA (reference sequence). The CDR3 region has the DNA TGCAGTGCTAGAGCTGGATCGAACACCGGGGAGCTGTTTTTT. This encodes CSARAGSNTGELFF.

This chain uses TRBV9 with TRBJ2-1, with 8 bases aligning to TRBD2. CDR1 SGDLS and CDR2 YYNGEE come from the germline V gene. The J segment lost 4 bases and the V segment lost 0 bases, leaving 6 bases of the junction unmatched. The CDR3 is made up of 16 amino acids. CDR3 residues: CASSVASGRGYNEQFF. Here the CDR3 DNA reads TGTGCCAGCAGCGTAGCCAGCGGGAGAGGTTACAATGAGCAGTTCTTC.